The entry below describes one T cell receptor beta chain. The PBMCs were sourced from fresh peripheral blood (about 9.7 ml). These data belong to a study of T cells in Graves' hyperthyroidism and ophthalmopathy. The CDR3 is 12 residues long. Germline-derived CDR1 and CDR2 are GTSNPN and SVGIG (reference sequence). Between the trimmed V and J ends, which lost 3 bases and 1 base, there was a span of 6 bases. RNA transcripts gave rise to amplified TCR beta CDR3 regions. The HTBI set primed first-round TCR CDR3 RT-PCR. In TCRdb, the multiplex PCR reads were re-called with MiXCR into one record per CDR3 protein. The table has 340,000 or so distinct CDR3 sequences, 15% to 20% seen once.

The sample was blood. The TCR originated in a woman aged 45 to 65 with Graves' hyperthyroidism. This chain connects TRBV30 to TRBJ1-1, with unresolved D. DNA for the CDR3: TGTGCCTGGAGATGGGGGAACACTGAAGCTTTCTTT. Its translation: CAWRWGNTEAFF.